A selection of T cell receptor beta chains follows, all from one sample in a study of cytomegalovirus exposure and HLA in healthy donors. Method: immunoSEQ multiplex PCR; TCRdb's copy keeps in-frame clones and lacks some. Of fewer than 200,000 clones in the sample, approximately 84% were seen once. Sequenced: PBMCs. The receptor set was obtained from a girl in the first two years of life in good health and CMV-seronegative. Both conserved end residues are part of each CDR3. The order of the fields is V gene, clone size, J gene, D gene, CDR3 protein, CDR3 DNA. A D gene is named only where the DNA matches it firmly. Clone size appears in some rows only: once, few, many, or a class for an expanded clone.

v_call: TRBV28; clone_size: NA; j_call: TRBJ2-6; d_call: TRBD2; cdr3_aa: CASSTWTSGSRGANVLTF; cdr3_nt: TGTGCCAGCAGCACCTGGACTAGCGGGAGTAGAGGGGCCAACGTCCTGACTTTC
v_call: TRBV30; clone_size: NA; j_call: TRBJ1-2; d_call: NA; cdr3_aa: CAWGVGNGYTF; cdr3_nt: TGTGCCTGGGGCGTCGGGAATGGCTACACCTTC
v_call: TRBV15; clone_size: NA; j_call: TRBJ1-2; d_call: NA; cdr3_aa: CATSPQDSVYGYTF; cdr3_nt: TGTGCCACCAGCCCCCAGGACAGCGTCTATGGCTACACCTTC
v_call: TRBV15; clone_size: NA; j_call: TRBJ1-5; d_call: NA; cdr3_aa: CATSRDPGVNNQPQHF; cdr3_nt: TGTGCCACCAGCAGAGATCCGGGGGTTAACAATCAGCCCCAGCATTTT
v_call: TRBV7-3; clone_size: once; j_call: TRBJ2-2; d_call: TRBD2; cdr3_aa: CASRSLAGLNTGELFF; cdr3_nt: TGTGCCAGCAGGTCCCTAGCGGGATTGAACACCGGGGAGCTGTTTTTT
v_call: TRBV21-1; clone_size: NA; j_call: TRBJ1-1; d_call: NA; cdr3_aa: CASSPDSEEEAFF; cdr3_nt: TGTGCCAGCAGTCCGGACAGCGAAGAGGAAGCTTTCTTT
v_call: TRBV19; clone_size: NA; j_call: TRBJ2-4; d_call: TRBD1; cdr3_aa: CASSMFGTGWGGIQYF; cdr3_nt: TGTGCCAGTAGTATGTTCGGGACAGGCTGGGGAGGCATTCAGTACTTC
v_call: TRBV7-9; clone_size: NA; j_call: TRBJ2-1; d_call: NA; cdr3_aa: CSSNLAYFEQFF; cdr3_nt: TGTTCCAGCAATCTCGCGTACTTTGAGCAGTTCTTC
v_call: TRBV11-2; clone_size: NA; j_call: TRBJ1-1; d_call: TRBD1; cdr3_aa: CASSLHRGWNTEAFF; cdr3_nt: TGTGCCAGCAGCCTCCACAGGGGCTGGAACACTGAAGCTTTCTTT
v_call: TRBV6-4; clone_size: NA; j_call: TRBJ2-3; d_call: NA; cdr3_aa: CASSAGGGTDTQYF; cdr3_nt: TGTGCCAGCAGTGCGGGGGGCGGGACAGATACGCAGTATTTT
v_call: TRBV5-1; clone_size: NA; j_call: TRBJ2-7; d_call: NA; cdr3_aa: CASSRSTGSSYEQYF; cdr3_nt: TGCGCCAGCAGCAGATCGACAGGCAGCTCCTACGAGCAGTACTTC
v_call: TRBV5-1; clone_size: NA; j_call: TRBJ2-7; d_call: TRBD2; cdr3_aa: CASSGPGLAGEQYF; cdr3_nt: TGCGCCAGCAGCGGCCCGGGACTAGCGGGCGAGCAGTACTTC
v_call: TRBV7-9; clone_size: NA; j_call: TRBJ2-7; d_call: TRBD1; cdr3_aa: CASSSTGTVSWEQYF; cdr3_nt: TGTGCCAGCAGCTCAACCGGGACAGTCAGTTGGGAGCAGTACTTC
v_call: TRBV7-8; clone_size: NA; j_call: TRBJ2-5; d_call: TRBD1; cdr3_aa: CASSSFPVGALDRRSMTQYF; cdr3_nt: TGTGCCAGCAGCTCGTTCCCCGTTGGAGCCTTGGACAGGCGGTCGATGACCCAGTACTTC
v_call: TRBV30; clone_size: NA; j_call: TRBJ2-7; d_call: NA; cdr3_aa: CAWSPTGKIYEQYF; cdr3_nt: TGTGCCTGGAGCCCAACAGGGAAAATTTACGAGCAGTACTTC
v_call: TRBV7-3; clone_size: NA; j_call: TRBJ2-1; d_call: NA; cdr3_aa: CASSLRQDGEQFF; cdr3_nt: TGTGCCAGCAGCTTAAGACAGGATGGTGAGCAGTTCTTC
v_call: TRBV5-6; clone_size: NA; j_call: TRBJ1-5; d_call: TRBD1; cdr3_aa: CASSLGPDREGQPQHF; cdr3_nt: TGTGCCAGCAGCTTGGGACCGGACAGGGAGGGCCAGCCCCAGCATTTT
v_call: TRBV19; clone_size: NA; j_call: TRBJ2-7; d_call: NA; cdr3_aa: CASSNGQGSYEQYF; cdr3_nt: TGTGCCAGTAGTAATGGGCAGGGTTCCTACGAGCAGTACTTC
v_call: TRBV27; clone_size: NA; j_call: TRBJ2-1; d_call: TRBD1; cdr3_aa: CASSFPDRVYNEQFF; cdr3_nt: TGTGCCAGCAGTTTTCCCGACAGGGTCTACAATGAGCAGTTCTTC
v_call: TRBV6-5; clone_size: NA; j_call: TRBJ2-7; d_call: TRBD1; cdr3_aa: CASRIIPTGVEQYF; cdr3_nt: TGTGCCAGCAGGATTATTCCTACAGGGGTCGAGCAGTACTTC
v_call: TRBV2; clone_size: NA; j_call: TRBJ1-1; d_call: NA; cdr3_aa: CANRTGNTEAFF; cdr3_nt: TGTGCCAACCGAACAGGGAACACTGAAGCTTTCTTT
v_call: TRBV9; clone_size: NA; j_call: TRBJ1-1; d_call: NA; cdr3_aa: CASSVEANTEAFF; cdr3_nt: TGTGCCAGCAGCGTAGAAGCTAACACTGAAGCTTTCTTT
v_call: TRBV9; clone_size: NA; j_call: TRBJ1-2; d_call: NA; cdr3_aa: CASSLEEAGYGYTF; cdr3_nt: TGTGCCAGCAGCTTAGAGGAGGCGGGCTATGGCTACACCTTC
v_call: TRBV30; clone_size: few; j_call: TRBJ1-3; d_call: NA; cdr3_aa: CAWTTVSGNTIYF; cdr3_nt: TGTGCCTGGACCACGGTCTCTGGAAACACCATATATTTT
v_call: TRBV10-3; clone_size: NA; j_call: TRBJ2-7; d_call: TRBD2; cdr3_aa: CAINTRTSGMFEQYF; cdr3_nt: TGTGCCATCAATACACGGACTAGCGGGATGTTCGAGCAGTACTTC
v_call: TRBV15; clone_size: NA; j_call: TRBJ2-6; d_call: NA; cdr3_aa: CATSPPQVGANVLTF; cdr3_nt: TGTGCCACCAGCCCACCCCAGGTGGGGGCCAACGTCCTGACTTTC
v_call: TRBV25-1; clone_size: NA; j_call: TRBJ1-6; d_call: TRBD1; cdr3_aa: CASSEDFGDRGNSPLHF; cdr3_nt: TGTGCCAGCAGTGAGGATTTCGGGGACAGGGGGAATTCACCCCTCCACTTT
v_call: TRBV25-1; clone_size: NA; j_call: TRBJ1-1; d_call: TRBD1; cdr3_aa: CASSEQGAHTEAFF; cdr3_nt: TGTGCCAGCAGTGAACAGGGGGCGCATACTGAAGCTTTCTTT
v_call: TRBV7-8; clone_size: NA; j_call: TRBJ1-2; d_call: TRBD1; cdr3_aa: CASSLGTGDGEGYGYTF; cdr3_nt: TGTGCCAGCAGCTTAGGCACAGGGGACGGAGAGGGCTATGGCTACACCTTC
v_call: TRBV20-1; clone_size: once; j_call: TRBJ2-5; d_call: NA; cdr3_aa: CSARQGETQYF; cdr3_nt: TGCAGTGCTAGACAGGGCGAGACCCAGTACTTC
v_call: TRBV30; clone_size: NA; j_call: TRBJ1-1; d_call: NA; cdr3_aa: CAWMGGTTEAFF; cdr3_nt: TGTGCCTGGATGGGGGGGACCACTGAAGCTTTCTTT
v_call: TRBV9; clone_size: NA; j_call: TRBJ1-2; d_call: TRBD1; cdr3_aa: CASSPNGGGVTGYTF; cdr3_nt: TGTGCCAGCAGCCCTAACGGAGGGGGCGTAACTGGCTACACCTTC
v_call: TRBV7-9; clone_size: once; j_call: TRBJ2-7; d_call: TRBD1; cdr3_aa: CAESPGTGDDEQYF; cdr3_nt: TGTGCCGAAAGTCCCGGGACAGGGGACGACGAGCAGTACTTC
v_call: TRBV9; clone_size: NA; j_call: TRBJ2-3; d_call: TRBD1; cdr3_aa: CASRDRGYRGEQYF; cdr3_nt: TGTGCCAGCCGGGACAGGGGGTACAGGGGGGAGCAGTATTTT
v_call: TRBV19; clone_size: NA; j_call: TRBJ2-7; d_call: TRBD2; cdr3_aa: CASSLSTGTSNYEQYF; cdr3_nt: TGTGCCAGTAGTCTCTCAACCGGGACTAGTAACTACGAGCAGTACTTC
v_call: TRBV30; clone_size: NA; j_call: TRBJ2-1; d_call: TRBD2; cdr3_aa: CAWSVLLAGGRGNEQFF; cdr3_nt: TGTGCCTGGAGTGTTTTGTTAGCGGGGGGGCGGGGCAATGAGCAGTTCTTC
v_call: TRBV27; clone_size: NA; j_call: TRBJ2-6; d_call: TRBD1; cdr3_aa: CASSPSRPTGTLANVLTF; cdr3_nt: TGTGCCAGCAGCCCATCGAGGCCGACAGGGACACTGGCCAACGTCCTGACTTTC
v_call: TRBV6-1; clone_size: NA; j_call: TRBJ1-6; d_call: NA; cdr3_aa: CASTRLGPEGSPLHF; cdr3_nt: TGTGCCAGCACCCGATTAGGACCCGAGGGCTCACCCCTCCACTTT
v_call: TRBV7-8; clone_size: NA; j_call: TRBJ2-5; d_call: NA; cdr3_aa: CASSSKYSLVSYSGIQETQYF; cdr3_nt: TGTGCCAGCAGCTCAAAATACTCTTTGGTTTCGTACTCAGGTATCCAAGAGACCCAGTACTTC
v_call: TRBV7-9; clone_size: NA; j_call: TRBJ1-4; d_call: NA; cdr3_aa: CASSFLGRVPNEKLFF; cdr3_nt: TGTGCCAGCAGCTTTCTCGGTCGGGTTCCTAATGAAAAACTGTTTTTT
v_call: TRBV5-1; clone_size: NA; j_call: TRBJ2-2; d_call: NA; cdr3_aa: CASSLVGAGGELFF; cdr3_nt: TGCGCCAGTTCTCTTGTGGGGGCCGGCGGGGAGCTGTTTTTT
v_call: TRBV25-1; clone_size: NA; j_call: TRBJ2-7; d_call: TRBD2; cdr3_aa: CASSEAGGPASPYEQYF; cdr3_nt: TGTGCCAGCAGTGAGGCGGGAGGGCCGGCCAGCCCCTACGAGCAGTACTTC
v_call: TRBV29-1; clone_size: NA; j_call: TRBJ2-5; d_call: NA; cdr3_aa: CSVERGLQETQYF; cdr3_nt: TGCAGCGTTGAAAGGGGTCTCCAAGAGACCCAGTACTTC
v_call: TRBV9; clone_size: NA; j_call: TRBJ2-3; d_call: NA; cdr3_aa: CASSPTQARADTQYF; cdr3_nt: TGTGCCAGCAGCCCCACCCAGGCCCGAGCAGATACGCAGTATTTT
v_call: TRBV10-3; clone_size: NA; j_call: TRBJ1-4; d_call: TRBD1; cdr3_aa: CAISDPGTDNEKLFF; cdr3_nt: TGTGCCATCAGTGACCCCGGGACAGATAATGAAAAACTGTTTTTT
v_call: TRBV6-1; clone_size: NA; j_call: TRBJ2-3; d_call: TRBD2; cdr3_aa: CASSGGATDTQYF; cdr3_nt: TGTGCCAGCAGCGGGGGGGCCACAGATACGCAGTATTTT
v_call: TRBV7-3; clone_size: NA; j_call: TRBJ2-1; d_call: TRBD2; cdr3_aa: CASSLGGTRTFNEQFF; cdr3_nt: TGTGCCAGCAGCCTAGGAGGGACTAGGACCTTCAATGAGCAGTTCTTC
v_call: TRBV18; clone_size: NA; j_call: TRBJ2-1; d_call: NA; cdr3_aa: CASGGQVSYNEQFF; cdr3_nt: TGTGCCAGCGGGGGACAAGTTTCTTACAATGAGCAGTTCTTC
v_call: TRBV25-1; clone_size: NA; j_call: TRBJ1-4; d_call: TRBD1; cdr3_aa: CASSEGGGGEKLFF; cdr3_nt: TGTGCCAGCAGTGAAGGAGGGGGCGGTGAAAAACTGTTTTTT
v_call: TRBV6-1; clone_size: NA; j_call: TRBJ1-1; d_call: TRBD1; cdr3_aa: CASIKTGVTEAFF; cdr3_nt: TGTGCCAGCATCAAGACAGGGGTAACTGAAGCTTTCTTT
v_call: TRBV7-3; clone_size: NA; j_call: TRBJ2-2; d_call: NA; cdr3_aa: CASSPSESNTGELFF; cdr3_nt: TGTGCCAGCAGCCCTAGCGAGTCGAACACCGGGGAGCTGTTTTTT
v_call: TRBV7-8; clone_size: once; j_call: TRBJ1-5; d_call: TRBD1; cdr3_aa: CASSSGQGNQPQHF; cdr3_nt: TGTGCCAGCAGCTCCGGACAGGGCAATCAGCCCCAGCATTTT
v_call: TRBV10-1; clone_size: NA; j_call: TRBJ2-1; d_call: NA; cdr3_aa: CASSENQRNEQFF; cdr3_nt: TGCGCCAGCAGTGAGAACCAGCGGAATGAGCAGTTCTTC